Following are 29 T cell receptor beta chains from one sample sequenced in a study of blood T cell repertoires in COVID-19. The assay was immunoSEQ multiplex PCR, and TCRdb's table has in-frame clones only and misses some. The table records tens of thousands of clones, about nine tenths of them present only once. Sequenced sample: peripheral blood. Source of these receptors: a man aged 50 or older with active COVID-19.

This clone has more than one count but fewer than ten. The chain links TRBV28 to TRBJ1-5; possible D gene TRBD1, 6 bases. From germline, CDR1 is MDHEN and CDR2 SYDVKM. CDR3 length: 15 residues. Trimming took off 4 bases at V and 4 bases at J, with 14 bases between the two ends. CDR3 amino acids: CASSWAQGWNQPQHF. The CDR3 DNA is TGTGCCAGCAGTTGGGCACAGGGTTGGAATCAGCCCCAGCATTTT.

CDR3 residues: CASSHEGGFSYEQYF. The CDR3 DNA follows: TGCGCCAGCAGCCATGAGGGGGGGTTCTCCTACGAGCAGTACTTC. The chain carries TRBV4-1 and TRBJ2-7, with D possibly being TRBD2 (7 bases). This CDR3 is 15 amino acids long. Germline CDR1 MGHRA, CDR2 YSYEKL. V was trimmed by 3 bases and J by 0 bases, leaving 12 bases between them.

The V gene is TRBV6-2 or TRBV6-3, the J gene TRBJ1-5; tentatively, D is TRBD1 (5 bases). The CDR3 runs 15 residues. Trimming took 4 bases from V and 6 from J, leaving 16 bases between them. The V gene's germline CDR1 is MNHEY and CDR2 SVGEGT. The CDR3 bases are TGTGCCAGCAGTTTTCAGCGGGGCCAGGGTCAGCCCCAGCATTTT. Its protein product is CASSFQRGQGQPQHF.

This clone was observed a single time. The CDR3: CASSVGQRETDTQYF. As DNA, the CDR3 is TGTGCCAGCAGCGTAGGGCAGCGGGAGACAGATACGCAGTATTTT. The chain combines TRBV9 with TRBJ2-3; 8 bases align to TRBD2. This CDR3 comprises 15 residues. V shed 0 bases, J shed 3 bases, and the junction held 3 bases outside the gene matches. Germline V gene data show CDR1 as SGDLS and CDR2 as YYNGEE.

The V and J genes are TRBV12-3 or TRBV12-4 and TRBJ2-3; D call uncertain. Trimming cost V 6 bases and J 6 bases, with 7 bases left between them. The CDR3 loop spans 11 amino acids. Here the CDR3 DNA reads TGTGCCAGCAGGGCCACGGATACGCAGTATTTT. It translates to CASRATDTQYF.

The chain uses TRBV7-9 and TRBJ2-5; 7 positions match TRBD1. The CDR3 is 13 residues long. V lost 5 bases and J lost 4; bases outside the gene matches: 4. CDR1 SEHNR and CDR2 FQNEAQ come from the germline V gene (reference sequence). For the CDR3, the DNA is TGTGCCAGCAGCAAGGGACAGTTAGAGACCCAGTACTTC. Protein sequence: CASSKGQLETQYF.

V is TRBV18 and J is TRBJ2-2, with 11 bases that match TRBD1. Per the germline V gene, CDR1 is KGHSH and CDR2 is LQKENI. The junction had 4 bases not matched to a gene; V was cut back by 2 bases and J by 5 bases. This CDR3 is 16 amino acids long. The DNA for the CDR3 is TGTGCCAGCTCACCAAGGACAGGGGGCCGGACCGGGGAGCTGTTTTTT. This translates into CASSPRTGGRTGELFF. Based on the CDR3 plus reference TRBV18 and TRBJ2-2, the full variable domain is NAGVMQNPRHLVRRRGQEARLRCSPMKGHSHVYWYRQLPEEGLKFMVYLQKENIIDESGMPKERFSAEFPKEGPSILRIQQVVRGDSAAYFCASSPRTGGRTGELFFGEGSRLTVL.

As for this clone: Within the sample, other DNA sequences also encode this same CDR3. The chain has TRBV29-1 and TRBJ2-2; no definite D call. The CDR3 extends over 13 amino acids. V lost 1 base and J 0 bases, leaving 3 bases between the germline ends. The germline gives CDR1 SQVTM, CDR2 ANQGSEA. This chain's CDR3 is CSVEGPNTGELFF. CDR3 DNA: TGCAGCGTTGAAGGGCCGAACACCGGGGAGCTGTTTTTT.

This chain connects TRBV4-1 to TRBJ2-7, with 9 bases lining up with TRBD1. Germline V gene sequence: CDR1 MGHRA, CDR2 YSYEKL. V trimming: 5 bases; J trimming: 5 bases; junction bases outside the gene matches: 10. The CDR3 has 15 residues. CDR3 nucleotide sequence: TGCGCCAGCAGCGAAGGGGACAGGGTGTTAAACGAGCAGTACTTC. Protein sequence: CASSEGDRVLNEQYF.

The rearrangement links TRBV5-1 to TRBJ1-2; 7 bases are shared with TRBD1. The CDR3 runs 13 residues. J lost 8 bases, V lost 3 bases, and 7 bases had no gene match. Germline V CDR1 and CDR2: SGHRS, YFSETQ. In nucleotides, the CDR3 is TGCGCCAGCAGCTCCGACAGGGTCCGCGGCTACACCTTC. It translates to CASSSDRVRGYTF.

This rearrangement joins TRBV7-2 to TRBJ2-3; TRBD2 agrees at 12 bases. CDR1 is SGHTA and CDR2 is FQGNSA in the germline V gene. CDR3 length equals 19 residues. The trim removed 0 bases at V and 3 bases at J, leaving 10 bases unmatched. The CDR3 region has the DNA TGTGCCAGCAGCTTAGCCGCTCTAGCGGGAGGGCCGAGGACAGATACGCAGTATTTT. Translated: CASSLAALAGGPRTDTQYF.

CDR3 loop: CASSRTVEVGYTF. Written as DNA, the CDR3 is TGTGCCAGTAGTCGGACAGTTGAAGTTGGCTACACCTTC. The V and J genes are TRBV19 and TRBJ1-2; weak D call: TRBD1 (6 bases). Germline V lookup: CDR1 LNHDA, CDR2 SQIVND (reference sequence). This CDR3 has 13 residues. Trimming removed 5 bases from V and 7 bases from J, with 14 bases in between. The complete variable domain, with remaining parts taken from reference TRBV19 and TRBJ1-2, reads DGGITQSPKYLFRKEGQNVTLSCEQNLNHDAMYWYRQDPGQGLRLIYYSQIVNDFQKGDIAEGYSVSREKKESFPLTVTSAQKNPTAFYLCASSRTVEVGYTFGSGTRLTVV.

The gene calls are TRBV24-1 and TRBJ1-5, with D tentatively TRBD1 (5 bases). The CDR3 totals 16 residues. Germline V lookup: CDR1 KGHDR, CDR2 SFDVKD. V was clipped by 1 base and J by 6 bases, with 15 bases between them. The CDR3 bases are TGTGCCACCAGTGATTTAAGAGGGGAGGCCTTTCAGCCCCAGCATTTT. Translated: CATSDLRGEAFQPQHF.

V is TRBV5-6 and J is TRBJ1-1; perhaps TRBD1 as D (6 bases). CDR1 SGHDT and CDR2 YYEEEE come from the germline V gene. V lost 0 bases to trimming and J lost 5 bases, with 17 bases between them. The CDR3 is made up of 16 amino acids. CDR3 amino acids: CASSLEHRVKRTEAFF. The CDR3 DNA reads TGTGCCAGCAGCTTGGAACACAGGGTGAAGAGAACTGAAGCTTTCTTT.

V usage is TRBV7-3 and J usage is TRBJ1-1; D call uncertain. CDR1 SGHTA and CDR2 FQGTGA come from the germline V gene. The CDR3 contains 13 residues. V was clipped by 3 bases and J by 1 base, with 6 bases between them. CDR3 in amino acids: CASSFGGNTEAFF. In DNA, the CDR3 is TGTGCCAGCAGCTTTGGCGGGAACACTGAAGCTTTCTTT.

In its sample, this clone was seen once. This sequence joins TRBV7-2 and TRBJ2-1, with TRBD2 matching over 11 bases. The ends lost 1 base at V and 3 bases at J; junction bases unmatched: 8. The V gene's germline CDR1 is SGHTA and CDR2 FQGNSA. The CDR3 is made up of 18 amino acids. The CDR3 here is CASSLDLSSGGFYNEQFF. For the CDR3, the DNA is TGTGCCAGCAGCTTAGACCTTTCTAGCGGGGGGTTCTACAATGAGCAGTTCTTC.

The rearrangement links TRBV7-2 to TRBJ2-1, with a possible D match to TRBD2 (5 bases). Deletions cut 6 bases from V and 7 bases from J, with 19 bases between. Per the germline V gene, CDR1 is SGHTA and CDR2 is FQGNSA. This CDR3 has 15 residues. This CDR3 is CASRETREAGNEQFF. CDR3 DNA sequence: TGTGCCAGCAGGGAAACTAGGGAAGCTGGTAATGAGCAGTTCTTC.

V usage is TRBV27 and J usage is TRBJ1-1; a possible D gene is TRBD1 (6 bases). Germline-derived CDR1 and CDR2 are MNHEY and SMNVEV (reference sequence). V shed 5 bases and J shed 6 bases, with 19 bases lying between them. The CDR3 is 15 amino acids. The CDR3: CASSTLGGRGPEAFF. The CDR3 nucleotides read TGTGCCAGCAGTACCCTCGGGGGGCGCGGACCTGAAGCTTTCTTT.

The chain joins TRBV7-2 to TRBJ2-5; 7 bases fit TRBD2. Germline CDR1 is SGHTA and CDR2 is FQGNSA. The CDR3 contains 16 residues. Trimming cost V 5 bases and J 5 bases; bases outside gene matches: 14. The CDR3 DNA reads TGTGCCAGCAGCCCACCTGGGAGAGCGGGAAAGGAGACCCAGTACTTC. Protein sequence: CASSPPGRAGKETQYF.

This clone was observed once. The rearrangement joins TRBV11-2 to TRBJ2-7, with 9 bases lining up with TRBD2. The CDR3 contains 14 residues. J was trimmed by 2 bases and V by 5 bases; bases with no gene match: 4. Germline values: CDR1 SGHAT, CDR2 FQNNGV. The CDR3 DNA reads TGTGCCAGCAGCCCCCGACTAGCGGCCTACGAGCAGTACTTC. This codes for CASSPRLAAYEQYF.

J is TRBJ2-5 and V is TRBV7-2; 12 bases match TRBD2. In germline, CDR1 is SGHTA, CDR2 FQGNSA. The CDR3 runs 17 residues. The V segment lost 5 bases and the J segment 1 base; nucleotides outside the gene matches: 8. CDR3 protein: CASSPWTSGKGQETQYF. CDR3 nucleotide sequence: TGTGCCAGCAGCCCATGGACTAGCGGGAAAGGCCAAGAGACCCAGTACTTC.

V is TRBV4-3 and J is TRBJ1-1; D is unresolved. Trimming left V 0 bases short and J 4 bases short, with 12 bases between. CDR1 is LGHNA and CDR2 is YSLEER in the germline V gene. The CDR3 is 15 residues long. CDR3 coding DNA: TGCGCCAGCAGCCAAGATCAGGAGGGTATCACTGAAGCTTTCTTT. Its protein product is CASSQDQEGITEAFF.

The chain links TRBV19 to TRBJ1-2, with 9 nucleotides matching TRBD1. Looked up from germline, CDR1 is LNHDA and CDR2 is SQIVND (reference sequence). J gave up 8 bases and V 10 bases, and 8 bases lay outside the gene matches. The CDR3 consists of 12 residues. CDR3 nucleotide sequence: TGTGCCACTGGGGACAGGGCGGAAGGCTACACCTTC. Translation gives CATGDRAEGYTF.

The gene calls are TRBV27 and TRBJ2-7, with TRBD2 matching 7 bases. The germline CDR1 and CDR2 sequences are MNHEY and SMNVEV (reference sequence). The CDR3 is 15 residues long. V lost 1 base, J lost 4 bases, and 7 bases stayed unmatched. The CDR3 loop is CASSLFSSGRYEQYF. CDR3 sequence (DNA): TGTGCCAGCAGTTTATTTTCTAGCGGAAGATACGAGCAGTACTTC.

The DNA of the CDR3 is TGTGCCAGCAATCGAGGGCTCACTGAAGCTTTCTTT. Its translation: CASNRGLTEAFF. The rearrangement joins TRBV28 to TRBJ1-1; D not certain. This CDR3 comprises 12 residues. Per germline, CDR1 MDHEN and CDR2 SYDVKM. The V end lost 7 bases, the J end lost 4 bases, and 10 bases lay between the germline ends.

Of note for this clone: The junction and the germline gene differ at one end; a read error may be behind it. This chain joins TRBV5-1 and TRBJ2-1; 7 nucleotides agree with TRBD1. The CDR3 is made up of 13 amino acids. Germline-derived CDR1 and CDR2 are SGHRS and YFSETQ. CDR3 bases: TGCGCCAGCAGCTTGGATCAGGGGGAGATCCGGGTCTTC. Encoded protein: CASSLDQGEIRVF.

The rearrangement joins TRBV7-3 to TRBJ1-1; 11 bases align to TRBD1. CDR3 length equals 17 residues. The germline V gene has CDR1 SGHTA and CDR2 FQGTGA. V gave up 0 bases and J gave up 6 bases; unmatched junction bases: 9. The CDR3 here is CASSLTFQGTGGAEAFF. CDR3 DNA sequence: TGTGCCAGCAGCTTAACTTTCCAGGGGACAGGGGGAGCTGAAGCTTTCTTT.

V and J are TRBV7-9 and TRBJ1-4; D not certain. Trimming removed 10 bases from V and 8 bases from J, with 23 bases in between. The CDR3 length is 15 residues. Germline V gene lookup returns CDR1 SEHNR and CDR2 FQNEAQ (reference sequence). As DNA, the CDR3 is TGTGCCACCAGAAACTCCTCAGGCGGGGAAGAAAAACTGTTTTTT. It specifies CATRNSSGGEEKLFF.

This chain connects TRBV19 to TRBJ1-4, with D perhaps matching TRBD1 (6 bases). Trimming pared 6 bases from V and 14 bases from J, leaving 16 bases between. This CDR3 comprises 12 residues. CDR1 LNHDA and CDR2 SQIVND come from the germline V gene (reference sequence). CDR3 residues: CASRTGWGRLFF. CDR3 DNA: TGTGCCAGTAGGACAGGCTGGGGCCGGCTGTTTTTT.